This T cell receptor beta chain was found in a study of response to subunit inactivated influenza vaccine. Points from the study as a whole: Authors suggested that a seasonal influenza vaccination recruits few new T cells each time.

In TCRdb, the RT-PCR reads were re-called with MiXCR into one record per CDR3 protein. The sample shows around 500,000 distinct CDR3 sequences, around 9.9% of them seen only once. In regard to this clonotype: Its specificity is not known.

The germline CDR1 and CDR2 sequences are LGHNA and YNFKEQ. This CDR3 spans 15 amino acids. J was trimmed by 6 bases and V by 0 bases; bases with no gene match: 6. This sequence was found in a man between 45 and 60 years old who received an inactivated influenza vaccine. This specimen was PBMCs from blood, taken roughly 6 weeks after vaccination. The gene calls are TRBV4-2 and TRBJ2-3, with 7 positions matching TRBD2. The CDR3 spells CASSQDGAGSDTQYF. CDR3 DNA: TGTGCCAGCAGCCAAGATGGAGCGGGGTCCGATACGCAGTATTTT.